The next 22 T cell receptor beta chains were all read from a single sample in a study of shared clonotypes between healthy human individuals. Using immunoSEQ multiplex PCR, the repertoire was profiled, and TCRdb retains in-frame clones only, with some absent. Of 2 million to 2.5 million clones in the sample, more than 80% were seen once. Sequenced sample: naive CD4+ T cells from PBMCs. Subset reported: CD45RA+ positively selected. The source is a man younger than 35 in good health. Some clones in this sample may be carry-over from other donors' samples.

The chain is built from TRBV30 and TRBJ2-3; unclear D gene. There are 13 residues in the CDR3. Trimming shortened V by 0 bases and J by 1 base, and 5 bases separated the two germline ends. Germline V CDR1 and CDR2: GTSNPN, SVGIG (reference sequence). CDR3 sequence reads: CAWSVAGTDTQYF. Here the CDR3 DNA reads TGTGCCTGGAGTGTGGCAGGCACAGATACGCAGTATTTT.

CDR3 sequence (DNA): TGTGCCAGCCCGACATCCAGGGTTGAGCCCCAGCATTTT. Its protein is CASPTSRVEPQHF. The genes are TRBV25-1 and TRBJ1-5; a possible D gene is TRBD1 (5 bases). The ends were cut back, 8 bases at V and 8 bases at J, with 16 bases in the middle. Germline lookup yields CDR1 MGHDK and CDR2 SYGVNS. CDR3 size: 13 residues.

On this clone itself: The sample holds other DNA sequences that translate to the same CDR3. The chain combines TRBV5-1 with TRBJ1-5; D ambiguous. The CDR3 has 13 amino acids. V lost 0 bases, J lost 3 bases, and 4 bases lay in between. The germline CDR1 and CDR2 sequences are SGHRS and YFSETQ. This CDR3 reads CASSLDFNQPQHF. In nucleotides, the CDR3 is TGCGCCAGCAGCTTGGATTTCAATCAGCCCCAGCATTTT.

The gene calls are TRBV11-3 and TRBJ2-1, with 12 positions matching TRBD2. The CDR3 totals 15 residues. V lost 5 bases, J lost 5 bases, and 4 bases stayed unmatched. Germline loops: CDR1 SGHNT, CDR2 YENEEA. The chain's CDR3 is CASSKTSGSNNEQFF. As DNA, the CDR3 is TGTGCCAGCAGCAAGACTAGCGGGAGTAACAATGAGCAGTTCTTC.

The rearrangement links TRBV7-9 to TRBJ2-2; the D call may be TRBD1 or TRBD2 (5 bases each). Germline V gene data show CDR1 as SEHNR and CDR2 as FQNEAQ (reference sequence). The V and J ends lost 3 bases and 5 bases respectively, with 13 bases between them. This CDR3 is built from 15 residues. The CDR3 loop is CASSLVEWGTGELFF. The CDR3 region has the DNA TGTGCCAGCAGCTTGGTCGAATGGGGGACCGGGGAGCTGTTTTTT. Full variable domain (missing parts from reference TRBV7-9 and TRBJ2-2): DTGVSQNPRHKITKRGQNVTFRCDPISEHNRLYWYRQTLGQGPEFLTYFQNEAQLEKSRLLSDRFSAERPKGSFSTLEIQRTEQGDSAMYLCASSLVEWGTGELFFGEGSRLTVL.

The rearrangement uses TRBV29-1 and TRBJ2-1, with D hard to call. Per the germline V gene, CDR1 is SQVTM and CDR2 is ANQGSEA. The CDR3 totals 14 residues. Trimming shortened V by 3 bases and J by 1 base, and 10 bases separated the two germline ends. The CDR3, as DNA: TGCAGCGTTGATGTTGCGGCTTCCTACAATGAGCAGTTCTTC. Protein sequence: CSVDVAASYNEQFF.

The chain carries TRBV18 and TRBJ2-1; D possibly corresponds to TRBD1 (6 bases). Germline CDR1 is KGHSH and CDR2 is LQKENI. The CDR3 runs 14 residues. V lost 2 bases, J lost 4 bases, and 9 bases lay in between. CDR3 in DNA: TGTGCCAGCTCACCAGGACAGCTATACAATGAGCAGTTCTTC. Translating gives CASSPGQLYNEQFF. The entire variable domain, with the rest obtained from reference TRBV18 and TRBJ2-1, is as follows: NAGVMQNPRHLVRRRGQEARLRCSPMKGHSHVYWYRQLPEEGLKFMVYLQKENIIDESGMPKERFSAEFPKEGPSILRIQQVVRGDSAAYFCASSPGQLYNEQFFGPGTRLTVL.

The CDR3 DNA reads as TGTGCCATCAGTGGGGGACAGGGGCGGACTGAAGCTTTCTTT. Amino acid sequence: CAISGGQGRTEAFF. This chain connects TRBV10-3 to TRBJ1-1; TRBD1 agrees at 10 bases. The J segment lost 5 bases and the V segment lost 4 bases, leaving 4 bases of the junction unmatched. CDR1 ENHRY and CDR2 SYGVKD come from the germline V gene. The CDR3 is made up of 14 amino acids.

In this sample, this clone turned up once. This rearrangement joins TRBV28 to TRBJ2-6; maybe TRBD2 (5 bases). In germline, CDR1 is MDHEN, CDR2 SYDVKM. Trimming took 8 bases from V and 4 from J, leaving 15 bases between them. The CDR3 has 15 amino acids. Here the CDR3 DNA reads TGTGCCAGCTGTGTCGGCCCGGGAGGGGCCAACGTCCTGACTTTC. This sequence encodes CASCVGPGGANVLTF. The full variable domain, rest sourced from reference TRBV28 and TRBJ2-6, is DVKVTQSSRYLVKRTGEKVFLECVQDMDHENMFWYRQDPGLGLRLIYFSYDVKMKEKGDIPEGYSVSREKKERFSLILESASTNQTSMYLCASCVGPGGANVLTFGAGSRLTVL.

The chain is built from TRBV7-9 and TRBJ2-1; 10 bases align to TRBD2. The length of the CDR3 is 16 residues. Looked up from germline, CDR1 is SEHNR and CDR2 is FQNEAQ (reference sequence). The ends lost 3 bases at V and 15 bases at J; junction bases unmatched: 17. CDR3 bases: TGTGCCAGCAGCTTTACAGAGCCGGGACTAGCGTTGGGGTCGTTCTTC. Translation gives CASSFTEPGLALGSFF.

The chain employs TRBV9 and TRBJ2-2; D not certain. The V and J ends lost 1 base and 3 bases respectively, with 4 bases between them. Looked up from germline, CDR1 is SGDLS and CDR2 is YYNGEE. This CDR3 region has 13 residues. The CDR3 spells CASSVIYTGELFF. The CDR3 DNA reads as TGTGCCAGCAGCGTAATATACACCGGGGAGCTGTTTTTT.

This rearrangement joins TRBV5-1 to TRBJ1-2, with 8 bases lining up with TRBD1. Germline V gives CDR1 SGHRS, CDR2 YFSETQ. This CDR3 has 14 amino acids. V shed 0 bases, J shed 8 bases, and the junction held 6 bases outside the gene matches. The CDR3 protein is CASSLVLTGEGYTF. The CDR3 coding sequence is TGCGCCAGCAGCTTGGTTTTGACAGGGGAAGGCTACACCTTC.

The chain is built from TRBV15 and TRBJ1-1; 9 bases agree with TRBD1. This CDR3 has 15 amino acids. From germline, CDR1 is LNHNV and CDR2 YYDKDF (reference sequence). With 5 bases clipped from V and 3 bases from J, the junction kept 7 bases outside the gene matches. Written as DNA, the CDR3 is TGTGCCACCAGCGGAGGGACAGGGATGCACACTGAAGCTTTCTTT. This sequence encodes CATSGGTGMHTEAFF. Based on the CDR3 plus reference TRBV15 and TRBJ1-1, the full variable domain is DAMVIQNPRYQVTQFGKPVTLSCSQTLNHNVMYWYQQKSSQAPKLLFHYYDKDFNNEADTPDNFQSRRPNTSFCFLDIRSPGLGDTAMYLCATSGGTGMHTEAFFGQGTRLTVV.

The V call is TRBV5-5, the J call TRBJ2-3, with no clear D. V was clipped by 0 bases and J by 0 bases, with 11 bases between them. Germline V lookup: CDR1 SGHKS, CDR2 YYEKEE (reference sequence). This CDR3 contains 16 residues. CDR3 DNA: TGTGCCAGCAGCTTGGAACAGCTACATAGCACAGATACGCAGTATTTT. As protein: CASSLEQLHSTDTQYF.

The gene calls are TRBV9 and TRBJ2-1, with D perhaps TRBD1 or TRBD2 (5 bases each). CDR3 length: 16 amino acids. Germline CDR1 reads SGDLS; CDR2 reads YYNGEE. The V end was cut by 0 bases, the J end by 6 bases, with 16 bases between. The CDR3 sequence: CASSVAGGAGANEQFF. CDR3 sequence (DNA): TGTGCCAGCAGCGTAGCTGGGGGAGCCGGGGCCAATGAGCAGTTCTTC.

This chain joins TRBV5-6 and TRBJ2-5; 7 bases are a match to TRBD1. This CDR3 is built from 14 residues. Germline V gene lookup returns CDR1 SGHDT and CDR2 YYEEEE. V lost 3 bases, J lost 5 bases, and 7 bases stayed unmatched. This chain's CDR3 is CASSSTGARETQYF. The CDR3 nucleotides read TGTGCCAGCAGCTCTACAGGGGCGCGGGAGACCCAGTACTTC. Filled out from reference TRBV5-6 and TRBJ2-5, the complete variable domain reads DAGVTQSPTHLIKTRGQQVTLRCSPKSGHDTVSWYQQALGQGPQFIFQYYEEEERQRGNFPDRFSGHQFPNYSSELNVNALLLGDSALYLCASSSTGARETQYFGPGTRLLVL.

J is TRBJ2-5 and V is TRBV18; D not certain. Germline V gene sequence: CDR1 KGHSH, CDR2 LQKENI. The CDR3 runs to 14 residues. Deletions cut 3 bases from V and 2 bases from J, with 10 bases between. The CDR3 spells CASSPSLNQETQYF. CDR3 coding DNA: TGTGCCAGCTCACCGTCACTAAATCAAGAGACCCAGTACTTC. Variable domain in full (rest from reference TRBV18 and TRBJ2-5): NAGVMQNPRHLVRRRGQEARLRCSPMKGHSHVYWYRQLPEEGLKFMVYLQKENIIDESGMPKERFSAEFPKEGPSILRIQQVVRGDSAAYFCASSPSLNQETQYFGPGTRLLVL.

This chain links TRBV10-3 with TRBJ2-2; TRBD1 matches at 8 bases. CDR1 is ENHRY and CDR2 is SYGVKD in the germline V gene. Trimming removed 7 bases from V and 4 bases from J; junction bases left unmatched: 5. The CDR3 runs 14 residues. The CDR3 region has the DNA TGTGCCATCATGGGAACAGGGGGCACCGGGGAGCTGTTTTTT. Protein: CAIMGTGGTGELFF.

V usage is TRBV5-4 and J usage is TRBJ1-4; D is uncertain. The ends were cut back, 4 bases at V and 0 bases at J, with 10 bases in the middle. Germline assignment: CDR1 SGHNT and CDR2 YYREEE (reference sequence). The CDR3 loop spans 15 amino acids. The CDR3 protein is CASSRSASTNEKLFF. The CDR3, as DNA: TGTGCCAGCAGCCGGTCAGCCTCAACTAATGAAAAACTGTTTTTT.

A word on this clone: At the DNA level, this CDR3 is encoded by other sequences in the same sample as well. This chain uses TRBV19 with TRBJ2-7, with 7 bases matching TRBD1. The CDR3 is 14 residues long. The V gene end was trimmed by 5 bases and the J gene end by 2 bases; junction bases not matched to a gene: 6. CDR1 and CDR2 from the germline V gene are LNHDA and SQIVND (reference sequence). The CDR3 DNA follows: TGTGCCAGTAGTGCAAGACAGGGCCCCTACGAGCAGTACTTC. This sequence encodes CASSARQGPYEQYF.

Comment on this clone: Additional DNA sequences in this sample encode the identical CDR3. The chain recombines TRBV28 with TRBJ2-7, with TRBD2 matching over 8 bases. This CDR3 contains 14 residues. With 5 bases clipped from V and 3 bases from J, the junction kept 6 bases outside the gene matches. CDR1 is MDHEN, CDR2 SYDVKM, per germline. The CDR3 DNA is TGTGCCAGCAGTCCGCCGGGGGGGGGCTACGAGCAGTACTTC. It yields the protein CASSPPGGGYEQYF.

Concerning this clone itself: Within the sample, other DNA sequences also encode this same CDR3. The genes are TRBV10-3 and TRBJ1-1; perhaps TRBD1 as D (5 bases). The V gene's germline CDR1 is ENHRY and CDR2 SYGVKD. This CDR3 contains 14 residues. The V end lost 3 bases, the J end lost 0 bases, and 8 bases lay between the germline ends. Written as DNA, the CDR3 is TGTGCCATCAGTGAAGGGGTAATGAACACTGAAGCTTTCTTT. It translates to CAISEGVMNTEAFF.